Shown below are 27 T cell receptor beta chains from a single sample sequenced in a study of blood T cell repertoires in COVID-19. Method: immunoSEQ multiplex PCR; TCRdb's copy keeps in-frame clones and lacks some. The sample includes over 100,000 clones, around 80% of them seen just once. Input material: peripheral blood. The receptors derive from a woman of 80 years or more with active or convalescent COVID-19.

This clone was observed a single time. CDR3 nucleotides: TGTGCCAGCTCACCACCGTCGGTTAGCCACGAGCAGTACTTC. Its translation is CASSPPSVSHEQYF. This chain connects TRBV18 to TRBJ2-7; D gene unclear. This CDR3 is 14 amino acids long. V was trimmed by 0 bases and J by 5 bases, leaving 11 bases between them. The germline CDR1 and CDR2 sequences are KGHSH and LQKENI.

The V call is TRBV9, the J call TRBJ2-5; no firm D call. CDR1 SGDLS and CDR2 YYNGEE come from the germline V gene. This CDR3 has 13 residues. Trimming removed 0 bases from V and 4 bases from J, with 7 bases in between. DNA for the CDR3: TGTGCCAGCAGCGTAGATAACATAGAGACCCAGTACTTC. Translating gives CASSVDNIETQYF.

This clone occurred a few times. The chain has TRBV7-2 and TRBJ1-2; TRBD1 is a possible D gene (6 bases). The CDR3 consists of 14 residues. The germline V and J ends were trimmed by 7 bases and 5 bases, with 17 bases remaining between them. Germline V gene sequence: CDR1 SGHTA, CDR2 FQGNSA. This CDR3 is CASIVGAGPYGYTF. The CDR3 DNA sequence: TGTGCCAGCATTGTGGGGGCAGGGCCTTATGGCTACACCTTC. Full variable domain (outside the CDR3, taken from reference TRBV7-2 and TRBJ1-2): GAGVSQSPSNKVTEKGKDVELRCDPISGHTALYWYRQSLGQGLEFLIYFQGNSAPDKSGLPSDRFSAERTGGSVSTLTIQRTQQEDSAVYLCASIVGAGPYGYTFGSGTRLTVV.

The chain combines TRBV4-2 with TRBJ2-2, with 7 bases identical to TRBD2. Looked up from germline, CDR1 is LGHNA and CDR2 is YNFKEQ. Trimming removed 0 bases from V and 6 bases from J; junction bases left unmatched: 7. This CDR3 has 16 residues. The CDR3 protein is CASSQDGTAGAGELFF. The CDR3 DNA sequence: TGTGCCAGCAGCCAAGATGGTACCGCGGGGGCCGGGGAGCTGTTTTTT.

This chain links TRBV5-1 with TRBJ2-6; D uncertain. CDR3 length equals 14 residues. V was clipped by 6 bases and J by 2 bases, with 9 bases between them. CDR1 and CDR2 (germline): SGHRS, YFSETQ. This CDR3 reads CASTSPPGANVLTF. As DNA, the CDR3 is TGCGCCAGCACCAGTCCCCCTGGGGCCAACGTCCTGACTTTC.

The chain has TRBV27 and TRBJ2-3; 7 nucleotides line up with TRBD1. Germline-derived CDR1 and CDR2 are MNHEY and SMNVEV (reference sequence). The trim removed 5 bases at V and 4 bases at J, leaving 6 bases unmatched. CDR3 size: 14 residues. The CDR3 sequence is CASSTRQGPDTQYF. Written as DNA, the CDR3 is TGTGCCAGCAGTACCCGACAGGGACCAGATACGCAGTATTTT.

J is TRBJ2-3 and V is TRBV7-8; D gene unclear. CDR1 is SGHVS, CDR2 FQNEAQ, per germline. Trimming took 1 base from V and 3 from J, leaving 11 bases between them. This CDR3 has 15 residues. The CDR3 loop is CASSLGRLVTDTQYF. In DNA form, the CDR3 reads TGTGCCAGCAGCTTAGGGCGTCTAGTGACAGATACGCAGTATTTT.

The V call is TRBV6-5, the J call TRBJ2-7, with 7 positions matching TRBD1. CDR1 and CDR2 (germline): MNHEY, SVGAGI. The CDR3 sequence is 16 residues long. Trimming cost V 0 bases and J 3 bases; bases outside gene matches: 8. The CDR3 here is CASSYSTGQVLYEQYF. For the CDR3, the DNA is TGTGCCAGCAGTTACTCGACAGGGCAGGTTCTCTACGAGCAGTACTTC.

The chain has TRBV4-2 and TRBJ2-7, with 10 nucleotides matching TRBD2. The CDR3 has 16 amino acids. With V trimmed by 1 base and J by 7 bases, 10 bases remained unmatched. Germline V gene data show CDR1 as LGHNA and CDR2 as YNFKEQ. Here the CDR3 reads CASSQVTASGRSEQYF. For the CDR3, the DNA is TGTGCCAGCAGCCAAGTTACGGCTAGCGGGAGAAGTGAGCAGTACTTC.

This chain joins TRBV10-1 and TRBJ2-5; possible D gene TRBD2, 6 bases. Trimming pared 0 bases from V and 1 base from J, leaving 12 bases between. This CDR3 contains 16 residues. Germline V gene lookup returns CDR1 WNHNN and CDR2 SYGVQD (reference sequence). In nucleotides, the CDR3 is TGCGCCAGCAGTGAGTCGACTGGAGGGGCCCAAGAGACCCAGTACTTC. Amino acids: CASSESTGGAQETQYF.

This chain connects TRBV5-1 to TRBJ1-6, with unresolved D. V was trimmed by 0 bases and J by 2 bases, leaving 15 bases between them. Looked up from germline, CDR1 is SGHRS and CDR2 is YFSETQ. The length of the CDR3 is 18 residues. The chain's CDR3 is CASSLAGEEGTYNSPLHF. DNA of the CDR3: TGCGCCAGCAGCTTGGCCGGGGAAGAAGGTACCTATAATTCACCCCTCCACTTT.

This rearrangement joins TRBV19 to TRBJ2-1; 9 bases fit TRBD2. The CDR3 is 14 amino acids. The germline V gene has CDR1 LNHDA and CDR2 SQIVND (reference sequence). After removal of 5 bases from V and 8 bases from J, the junction contained 7 bases not matched to a gene. The CDR3 DNA is TGTGCCAGTAGTTTACCGGGACTAGCATATGAGCAGTTCTTC. It codes for CASSLPGLAYEQFF.

This chain connects TRBV5-1 to TRBJ2-7, with 8 bases that match TRBD2. CDR3 length equals 13 residues. CDR1 and CDR2 from the germline V gene are SGHRS and YFSETQ. The ends lost 5 bases at V and 6 bases at J; junction bases unmatched: 7. The CDR3 loop is CASSSAGTSEQYF. The CDR3 DNA follows: TGCGCCAGCAGTTCTGCCGGGACTAGCGAGCAGTACTTC.

This chain links TRBV21-1 with TRBJ2-1; TRBD2, as called in the table, went unchecked against the DNA. TRBV21-1 is annotated as a pseudogene. This CDR3 is built from 15 residues. The CDR3 protein is CASRLPSGRYDEQFF. The CDR3, as DNA: TGTGCCAGCAGGTTACCTAGCGGGAGATACGATGAGCAGTTCTTC.

V is TRBV27 and J is TRBJ2-3, with no clear D. The length of the CDR3 is 14 residues. Germline V gene data show CDR1 as MNHEY and CDR2 as SMNVEV (reference sequence). The ends were cut back, 6 bases at V and 3 bases at J, with 13 bases in the middle. CDR3 in DNA: TGTGCCAGCAGCCTGAACCAGGTAACAGATACGCAGTATTTT. Translated: CASSLNQVTDTQYF.

V is TRBV7-9 and J is TRBJ2-2; D unresolved. The germline gives CDR1 SEHNR, CDR2 FQNEAQ (reference sequence). The V end lost 5 bases, the J end lost 6 bases, and 4 bases lay between the germline ends. This CDR3 is 11 amino acids long. CDR3 in DNA: TGTGCCAGCAGCCCTGCCGGGGAGCTGTTTTTT. Its protein product is CASSPAGELFF.

The chain recombines TRBV27 with TRBJ2-1; 7 nucleotides match TRBD2. This CDR3 is built from 16 residues. V was pared by 1 base and J by 7 bases, with 10 bases of the junction left unmatched. Germline V gives CDR1 MNHEY, CDR2 SMNVEV (reference sequence). CDR3 protein: CASSLYGGRANNEQFF. In nucleotides, the CDR3 is TGTGCCAGCAGTTTATACGGGGGGAGGGCCAATAATGAGCAGTTCTTC.

V is TRBV5-1 and J is TRBJ2-1, with TRBD2 matching 12 bases. V was clipped by 2 bases and J by 5 bases; unmatched bases: 8. The CDR3 has 17 residues. Germline assignment: CDR1 SGHRS and CDR2 YFSETQ. The CDR3 DNA sequence: TGCGCCAGCAGCTTTGTAACTAGCGGGAGGTACAACAATGAGCAGTTCTTC. Its protein product is CASSFVTSGRYNNEQFF.

The rearrangement joins TRBV27 to TRBJ2-3, with TRBD1 identical over 9 bases. Germline CDR1 is MNHEY and CDR2 is SMNVEV (reference sequence). This CDR3 is 15 amino acids long. V gave up 6 bases and J gave up 6 bases; unmatched junction bases: 10. The CDR3 nucleotides are TGTGCCAGCAGCCCTCCGGGACAGGGACCCGATACGCAGTATTTT. It specifies CASSPPGQGPDTQYF.

The chain is built from TRBV20-1 and TRBJ2-7, with D possibly TRBD2 on 6 matching bases. Trimming removed 6 bases at V and 2 bases at J, with 8 bases between. Germline V lookup: CDR1 DFQATT, CDR2 SNEGSKA (reference sequence). The CDR3 is 11 amino acids. The CDR3 nucleotides are TGCAGTGCGGCGGGAACCTACGAGCAGTACTTC. Amino acid sequence: CSAAGTYEQYF.

The CDR3 nucleotides read TGTGCCACCAGGCAGGACAGCAATGAGCAGTTCTTC. Its translation: CATRQDSNEQFF. The V and J genes are TRBV24-1 and TRBJ2-1, with D possibly matching TRBD1 (6 bases). CDR3 size: 12 residues. Germline V gene sequence: CDR1 KGHDR, CDR2 SFDVKD. Trimming removed 7 bases from V and 6 bases from J, with 9 bases in between.

The chain is built from TRBV5-1 and TRBJ1-4; 7 positions agree with TRBD1. Trimming at V came to 6 bases and at J to 4 bases, leaving 9 bases not matched to a gene. CDR3 length: 15 amino acids. The germline gives CDR1 SGHRS, CDR2 YFSETQ. The CDR3 loop is CASTTTGRGNEKLFF. DNA for the CDR3: TGCGCCAGCACGACGACAGGGAGAGGTAATGAAAAACTGTTTTTT.

This clone was seen more than once but under ten times. This chain joins TRBV20-1 and TRBJ1-1; D remains unclear. Germline assignment: CDR1 DFQATT and CDR2 SNEGSKA (reference sequence). The V gene lost 3 bases and the J gene lost 7 bases, with 15 bases spanning the gap. The CDR3 consists of 13 residues. CDR3 sequence reads: CSASIGTEYEAFF. Written as DNA, the CDR3 is TGCAGTGCTAGTATAGGTACAGAATATGAAGCTTTCTTT.

The chain joins TRBV18 to TRBJ1-4; 8 nucleotides match TRBD1. This CDR3 comprises 14 residues. Germline V gene lookup returns CDR1 KGHSH and CDR2 LQKENI. Trimming cost V 3 bases and J 5 bases; bases outside gene matches: 2. CDR3 in DNA: TGTGCCAGCTCACCCCGGGACAGGAATGAAAAACTGTTTTTT. Translation: CASSPRDRNEKLFF. The full variable domain, with the rest looked up from reference TRBV18 and TRBJ1-4, is NAGVMQNPRHLVRRRGQEARLRCSPMKGHSHVYWYRQLPEEGLKFMVYLQKENIIDESGMPKERFSAEFPKEGPSILRIQQVVRGDSAAYFCASSPRDRNEKLFFGSGTQLSVL.

The V call is TRBV29-1, the J call TRBJ2-3; maybe TRBD2 (5 bases). From germline, CDR1 is SQVTM and CDR2 ANQGSEA. The V and J ends lost 1 base and 4 bases respectively, with 12 bases between them. The CDR3 length is 14 residues. The CDR3 is CSVEGPGYPDTQYF. The CDR3 coding sequence is TGCAGCGTTGAAGGGCCGGGATACCCAGATACGCAGTATTTT.

The gene calls are TRBV9 and TRBJ1-1; a weak D match, TRBD1 (6 bases). The germline V gene has CDR1 SGDLS and CDR2 YYNGEE. V lost 0 bases and J 6 bases, leaving 21 bases between the germline ends. This CDR3 spans 17 amino acids. This chain's CDR3 is CASSVDNTGFQEAEAFF. The CDR3 DNA reads TGTGCCAGCAGCGTAGATAATACAGGGTTTCAAGAGGCTGAAGCTTTCTTT.

The V and J genes are TRBV14 and TRBJ1-2, with D possibly TRBD1 on 5 matching bases. The germline V gene encodes CDR1 SGHDN and CDR2 FVKESK. This CDR3 is built from 14 residues. Trimming shortened V by 1 base and J by 6 bases, and 12 bases separated the two germline ends. CDR3 sequence: CASSQGSRVNGYTF. DNA for the CDR3: TGTGCCAGCAGCCAAGGGTCCAGGGTGAATGGCTACACCTTC.